This is a list of T cell receptor beta chains from one sample in a study of shared clonotypes between healthy human individuals. Here immunoSEQ multiplex PCR was the method, and the copy in TCRdb shows in-frame clones only, minus some. The sample lists some 2 million clones; 85% to 95% were seen once. The source material was naive CD4+ T cells sorted from blood. The receptors were sampled from a man younger than 35 in good health. The CDR3 runs from the conserved cysteine through the conserved F or W. D genes are given only for firm matches. Clone size is not always given. Where it is, it says once, few, many or a class for expanded clones.

>.|.|TRBV7-8|TRBJ1-5
CASSPQGSKESSNQPQHF
TGTGCCAGCAGTCCCCAAGGCAGTAAAGAGAGTAGCAATCAGCCCCAGCATTTT
>.|.|TRBV28|TRBJ1-5
CASSFALGGGQPQHF
TGTGCCAGCAGTTTCGCTCTCGGGGGAGGTCAGCCCCAGCATTTT
>.|once|TRBV7-2|TRBJ1-2
CASSLFLGGGRYGYTF
TGTGCCAGCAGCTTATTCCTGGGGGGCGGCCGCTATGGCTACACCTTC
>.|.|TRBV5-6|TRBJ2-1
CASSPGPASNEQFF
TGTGCCAGCAGCCCTGGACCAGCGTCCAATGAGCAGTTCTTC
>TRBD1|.|TRBV5-1|TRBJ2-7
CASSPTGGESYEQYF
TGCGCCAGCAGCCCTACAGGGGGCGAATCCTACGAGCAGTACTTC
>TRBD1|.|TRBV19|TRBJ1-2
CASEQGGYGYTF
TGTGCCAGCGAACAGGGGGGCTATGGCTACACCTTC
>.|once|TRBV21-1|TRBJ2-7
CASKGQGAREQYF
TGTGCCAGCAAGGGACAGGGGGCTCGGGAGCAGTACTTC
>TRBD2|.|TRBV7-6|TRBJ2-5
CASSLLAGEETQYF
TGTGCCAGCAGCTTATTGGCGGGAGAAGAGACCCAGTACTTC
>TRBD1|.|TRBV10-3|TRBJ1-4
CAISDGTVRVATNEKLFF
TGTGCCATCAGTGACGGGACAGTCCGAGTTGCAACTAATGAAAAACTGTTTTTT
>.|.|TRBV30|TRBJ2-5
CAWSLGGSGETQYF
TGTGCCTGGAGTTTGGGTGGGAGTGGGGAGACCCAGTACTTC
>.|.|TRBV10-3|TRBJ1-1
CAISEDIVNTEAFF
TGTGCCATCAGTGAGGACATTGTGAACACTGAAGCTTTCTTT
>.|.|TRBV4-1|TRBJ2-1
CASSQADPTGLPYNEQFF
TGCGCCAGCAGCCAAGCAGACCCGACGGGTCTGCCCTACAATGAGCAGTTCTTC
>TRBD2|once|TRBV4-3|TRBJ2-3
CARRSATSVTDTQYF
TGCGCCAGGAGGTCCGCGACTAGCGTCACAGATACGCAGTATTTT
>.|.|TRBV7-9|TRBJ1-2
CASSLEWGGPRGGYTF
TGTGCCAGCAGCTTAGAGTGGGGTGGACCCCGCGGTGGCTACACCTTC
>.|once|TRBV11-2|TRBJ1-3
CASSSDRYSGNTIYF
TGTGCCAGCAGCTCCGACCGATACAGTGGAAACACCATATATTTT
>.|.|TRBV11-2|TRBJ2-5
CASSLSPGGETQYF
TGTGCCAGCAGCTTAAGCCCCGGTGGGGAGACCCAGTACTTC
>.|.|TRBV6-1|TRBJ1-1
CASSVGMYQAFF
TGTGCCAGCAGTGTGGGGATGTATCAGGCTTTCTTT
>TRBD1|.|TRBV10-1|TRBJ2-7
CASSEGGTLAYEQYF
TGCGCCAGCAGTGAAGGGGGCACCTTGGCCTACGAGCAGTACTTC
>.|.|TRBV10-2|TRBJ2-7
CASSETRGLNEQYF
TGCGCCAGCAGTGAGACGCGGGGTTTGAACGAGCAGTACTTC
>.|.|TRBV5-4|TRBJ1-4
CASSPGTSATNEKLFF
TGTGCCAGCAGCCCGGGGACCTCCGCAACTAATGAAAAACTGTTTTTT
>TRBD2|.|TRBV28|TRBJ2-7
CASSSSGGTYEQYF
TGTGCCAGCAGTTCCAGCGGGGGAACCTACGAGCAGTACTTC
>.|once|TRBV2|TRBJ2-5
CASSEARQPGQYF
TGTGCCAGCAGTGAAGCGCGGCAGCCCGGCCAGTACTTC
>.|.|TRBV4-3|TRBJ2-7
CASSQILQAGVEQYF
TGCGCCAGCAGCCAAATCCTACAGGCCGGGGTCGAGCAGTACTTC
>TRBD1|.|TRBV5-4|TRBJ1-4
CASSPYSGGMGPQKLFF
TGTGCCAGCAGCCCATACTCAGGGGGCATGGGGCCCCAAAAACTGTTTTTT
>TRBD2|.|TRBV10-3|TRBJ2-7
CAISESGGPYEQYF
TGTGCCATCAGTGAGTCGGGAGGGCCCTACGAGCAGTACTTC
>.|.|TRBV6-5|TRBJ1-1
CASSRGEHEAFF
TGTGCCAGCAGCCGAGGGGAGCATGAAGCTTTCTTT
>.|.|TRBV5-1|TRBJ1-2
CASSPDSFGYGYTF
TGCGCCAGCAGCCCCGACAGCTTCGGCTATGGCTACACCTTC
>.|.|TRBV7-7|TRBJ2-3
CASSLDRESTQYF
TGTGCTAGCAGCTTAGATCGTGAGAGTACGCAGTATTTT
>TRBD1|.|TRBV5-4|TRBJ1-2
CASSLAGGNYGYTF
TGTGCCAGCAGCTTGGCAGGGGGGAACTATGGCTACACCTTC
>.|.|TRBV6-1|TRBJ2-7
CASSPRTYEQYF
TGTGCCAGCAGCCCAAGGACCTACGAGCAGTACTTC
>TRBD1|.|TRBV30|TRBJ2-7
CAWTGTGKAEQYF
TGTGCCTGGACCGGGACAGGGAAGGCCGAGCAGTACTTC
>.|.|TRBV30|TRBJ1-1
CAWKSYTEAFF
TGTGCCTGGAAGAGTTACACTGAAGCTTTCTTT
>TRBD2|.|TRBV11-2|TRBJ2-3
CASSLAVAGADTQYF
TGTGCCAGCAGCTTAGCTGTAGCGGGGGCAGATACGCAGTATTTT
>.|.|TRBV5-4|TRBJ2-5
CASSSGAGRGETQYF
TGTGCCAGCAGCTCGGGGGCCGGGCGGGGGGAGACCCAGTACTTC
>.|.|TRBV6-6|TRBJ2-7
CASAGLGYEQYF
TGTGCCAGCGCCGGCCTCGGCTACGAGCAGTACTTC
>.|.|TRBV28|TRBJ2-5
CASSSSNREVETQYF
TGTGCCAGCAGTTCTAGCAACAGGGAGGTGGAGACCCAGTACTTC
>TRBD2|.|TRBV9|TRBJ2-1
CASSVLSGNNEQFF
TGTGCCAGCAGCGTCCTTAGCGGGAATAATGAGCAGTTCTTC
>.|.|TRBV5-4|TRBJ1-2
CASSIDSPAYGYTF
TGTGCCAGCAGCATTGACTCCCCGGCCTATGGCTACACCTTC
>.|.|TRBV6-5|TRBJ1-1
CASSPLSSNTEAFF
TGTGCCAGCAGTCCTCTGTCCTCGAACACTGAAGCTTTCTTT
>.|.|TRBV7-9|TRBJ1-1
CASTNLRDEAFF
TGTGCCAGCACCAACCTGCGGGACGAAGCTTTCTTT
>TRBD1|.|TRBV27|TRBJ1-2
CASSKYSGTGGAGYGYTF
TGTGCCAGCAGCAAATATTCCGGGACAGGGGGCGCTGGGTATGGCTACACCTTC